The present T cell receptor (beta chain) was sequenced within a study of blood T cell repertoires in COVID-19. Study background: Samples came from the United States, Italy and Spain, spanning acute and convalescent COVID-19.

This clone came up once. TCRdb keeps only in-frame clones here, not all; method: immunoSEQ multiplex PCR. The data contain about 250,000 clones, roughly 85% of them seen just once; the ten biggest clones take up less than 6.5%. The germline gives CDR1 LNHNV, CDR2 YYDKDF (reference sequence). V was clipped by 7 bases and J by 0 bases; unmatched bases: 8. The CDR3 has 15 residues. The Seattle patients, enrolled during active infection, were followed longitudinally. This sequence was found in a man aged 45-65 years with COVID-19, enrolled during active disease. The genes are TRBV15 and TRBJ1-1; 7 bases map to TRBD1. Source material: peripheral blood. The CDR3 DNA reads as TGTGCCACCACCCCGGACAGGAGATTGAACACTGAAGCTTTCTTT. It specifies CATTPDRRLNTEAFF.